Following are 25 T cell receptor beta chains from one sample sequenced in a study of T cells in Graves' hyperthyroidism and ophthalmopathy. TCR beta CDR3 region amplification was performed from RNA transcripts. Initially, a first-round RT-PCR of the TCR CDR3 employed the HTBI primer set. One entry per CDR3 protein, called by TCRdb with MiXCR from the multiplex PCR reads. Of 45,000 to 60,000 distinct CDR3 sequences in the sample, around 48% are singletons; the top ten hold 9.5% to 15%. Source material: blood. The receptors were gathered from a woman aged 30 to 39 with Graves' ophthalmopathy.

This clonotype appeared a few times. The CDR3 protein is CASAREWQETQYF. DNA for the CDR3: TGTGCCAGCGCCCGGGAGTGGCAAGAGACCCAGTACTTC. The chain combines TRBV18 with TRBJ2-5; D might be TRBD2 (6 bases). CDR3 length: 13 residues. Trimming took 8 bases from V and 2 from J, leaving 12 bases between them. The germline V gene has CDR1 KGHSH and CDR2 LQKENI.

This clonotype came up many times. The V and J genes are TRBV10-1 and TRBJ2-5, with D unclear. Trimming stripped 3 bases from V and 3 bases from J, with 11 bases between. Germline-derived CDR1 and CDR2 are WNHNN and SYGVQD (reference sequence). The CDR3 length is 14 residues. CDR3 bases: TGCGCCAGCAGTGAAAGGTCCGACGAAGAGACCCAGTACTTC. Its protein product is CASSERSDEETQYF.

In this sample, this clonotype turned up many times. The V and J genes are TRBV7-9 and TRBJ2-5, with D possibly matching TRBD1 (6 bases). Trimming stripped 5 bases from V and 0 bases from J, with 22 bases between. The CDR3 is made up of 18 amino acids. CDR1 is SEHNR and CDR2 is FQNEAQ in the germline V gene (reference sequence). The CDR3 nucleotides are TGTGCCAGCAGCCCCCATTCCCCCGGGACAACTTACCAAGAGACCCAGTACTTC. Translated, it gives CASSPHSPGTTYQETQYF. Looking up the rest from reference TRBV7-9 and TRBJ2-5 gives the full variable domain: DTGVSQNPRHKITKRGQNVTFRCDPISEHNRLYWYRQTLGQGPEFLTYFQNEAQLEKSRLLSDRFSAERPKGSFSTLEIQRTEQGDSAMYLCASSPHSPGTTYQETQYFGPGTRLLVL.

There are a few counts of this clonotype. Given a much more abundant clone one base away, this may be a read error. The chain combines TRBV5-1 with TRBJ2-5; D perhaps matches TRBD1 (6 bases). Germline values: CDR1 SGHRS, CDR2 YFSETQ. With 2 bases removed from V and 5 bases from J, the gap between germline ends came to 16 bases. This CDR3 has 15 amino acids. In nucleotides, the CDR3 is TGCGCCAGCAGCTTCAACGACCCAGGGGTGGAGACCCAGTACTTC. Protein product: CASSFNDPGVETQYF.

The J gene is TRBJ1-2, the V gene TRBV5-4; D possibly corresponds to TRBD1 (6 bases). The CDR3 is made up of 15 amino acids. Trimming shortened V by 1 base and J by 0 bases, and 10 bases separated the two germline ends. The germline V gene encodes CDR1 SGHNT and CDR2 YYREEE (reference sequence). CDR3 in amino acids: CASSLRDKPNYGYTF. CDR3 sequence (DNA): TGTGCCAGCAGCTTGCGGGACAAGCCTAACTATGGCTACACCTTC.

This clonotype was seen at least ten times. The rearrangement links TRBV6-5 to TRBJ1-2, with 7 positions matching TRBD1. CDR3 length equals 14 residues. Trimming removed 0 bases from V and 8 bases from J; junction bases left unmatched: 6. Germline CDR1 reads MNHEY; CDR2 reads SVGAGI. The CDR3 nucleotides are TGTGCCAGCAGTTACTCAGGACAGGCAGGAGGCTACACCTTC. It translates to CASSYSGQAGGYTF.

This clonotype was recorded at least ten times. The chain links TRBV9 to TRBJ2-1, with 11 bases matching TRBD2. The germline V gene encodes CDR1 SGDLS and CDR2 YYNGEE. The J segment lost 4 bases and the V segment lost 0 bases, leaving 0 bases of the junction unmatched. The CDR3 has 15 residues. The CDR3 here is CASSVGLAGYNEQFF. The CDR3 DNA sequence: TGTGCCAGCAGCGTAGGACTAGCGGGGTACAATGAGCAGTTCTTC.

About this clonotype itself: The conserved final phenylalanine or tryptophan is absent from the CDR3, which likely points to a read error. The DNA is omitted, as the CDR3 cannot be located on it reliably, and the CDR3 follows TCRdb's listing. The chain links TRBV7-9 to TRBJ2-3; the listed D gene, TRBD2, was not tested against the DNA. Germline-derived CDR1 and CDR2 are SEHNR and FQNEAQ (reference sequence). The CDR3 extends over 13 residues, inclusive of both ends. Here the CDR3 reads CASSLCQAQELAG.

The chain uses TRBV4-1 and TRBJ2-3; 8 bases agree with TRBD2. This CDR3 spans 19 amino acids. The germline V gene has CDR1 MGHRA and CDR2 YSYEKL. Unmatched junction bases numbered 12, after V lost 1 base and J lost 0 bases. The CDR3 nucleotides are TGCGCCAGCAGCCAAGCAGGCGGCGGGAGGCCCCTAAGCACAGATACGCAGTATTTT. Its protein is CASSQAGGGRPLSTDTQYF.

This clonotype was picked up many times. The genes are TRBV7-3 and TRBJ2-1, with TRBD2 matching 7 bases. Losses at the gene ends were 5 bases for V and 0 bases for J; bases not matched to a gene: 4. This CDR3 has 15 residues. Germline CDR1 reads SGHTA; CDR2 reads FQGTGA. In DNA form, the CDR3 reads TGTGCCAGCAGCCAGTTAGCGGGCTCCTACAATGAGCAGTTCTTC. The encoded protein is CASSQLAGSYNEQFF. The variable domain in full, with the rest retrieved from reference TRBV7-3 and TRBJ2-1, is GAGVSQTPSNKVTEKGKYVELRCDPISGHTALYWYRQSLGQGPEFLIYFQGTGAADDSGLPNDRFFAVRPEGSVSTLKIQRTERGDSAVYLCASSQLAGSYNEQFFGPGTRLTVL.

Concerning this clonotype: No conserved phenylalanine or tryptophan ends this CDR3, so it is likely a read error. V is TRBV7-6 and J is TRBJ2-3, with a possible D match to TRBD2 (5 bases). Per germline, CDR1 SGHVS and CDR2 FNYEAQ. There are 13 residues in the CDR3. This CDR3 is CASSLKGVDTQYS. In DNA form, the CDR3 reads TGCGCCAGCAGCTTGAAGGGAGTGGATACGCAGTATTCT.

This clonotype was picked up many times. V and J are TRBV7-3 and TRBJ2-2; TRBD2 agrees at 10 bases. This CDR3 comprises 21 residues. V was pared by 0 bases and J by 4 bases, with 17 bases of the junction left unmatched. Germline V lookup: CDR1 SGHTA, CDR2 FQGTGA. The CDR3 here is CASSLTFRTSGLNQPTGELFF. For the CDR3, the DNA is TGTGCCAGCAGCTTAACCTTTAGGACTAGCGGACTCAATCAACCCACCGGGGAGCTGTTTTTT.

Turning to this clonotype: The CDR3 ends on some other residue instead of the conserved phenylalanine or tryptophan, so this is likely a read error. Because the CDR3's place on the DNA is in doubt, the DNA is left out and the CDR3 is given as listed by TCRdb. This chain links TRBV7-8 with TRBJ2-6. Germline V lookup: CDR1 SGHVS, CDR2 FQNEAQ. Inclusive of both ends, the CDR3 amounts to 8 amino acids. The CDR3 loop reads CASRLRTS.

This clonotype was observed a few times. The chain has TRBV29-1 and TRBJ2-1; perhaps TRBD1 as D (6 bases). The V gene's germline CDR1 is SQVTM and CDR2 ANQGSEA. The CDR3 extends over 11 amino acids. Trimming took off 4 bases at V and 10 bases at J, with 11 bases between the two ends. CDR3 bases: TGCAGCGTTGTCAGGGGTTGGGAGCAGTTCTTC. Amino acids: CSVVRGWEQFF.

This clonotype was detected many times. CDR3 in amino acids: CASIASSGANVLTF. CDR3 coding DNA: TGTGCCAGTATTGCCTCCTCTGGGGCCAACGTCCTGACTTTC. V and J are TRBV19 and TRBJ2-6; no firm D call. The CDR3 has 14 residues. V lost 7 bases, J lost 0 bases, and 7 bases lay in between. Germline CDR1 is LNHDA and CDR2 is SQIVND (reference sequence).

V and J are TRBV2 and TRBJ2-1; 14 nucleotides agree with TRBD2. V shed 5 bases and J 15 bases; nucleotides not matched to a gene: 15. CDR3 size: 16 residues. The V gene's germline CDR1 is SNHLY and CDR2 FYNNEI. For the CDR3, the DNA is TGTGCCAGCAGTTTCTCGACTAGCGGGAGGGCCCAAAAGCGGTTCTTC. Translating gives CASSFSTSGRAQKRFF.

This clonotype occurred a few times. Since a much larger clone is just one base distant, this may be a read error. V gene TRBV4-1 combines with J gene TRBJ2-5, with D tentatively TRBD1 or TRBD2 (5 bases each). The CDR3 is made up of 15 amino acids. CDR1 and CDR2 from the germline V gene are MGHRA and YSYEKL. In nucleotides, the CDR3 is TGCGCCAGCAGCCAAGGTCAGGGAGTCCAAGGGACCCAGTACTTC. As protein: CASSQGQGVQGTQYF.

At least ten counts were recorded for this clonotype. The gene calls are TRBV20-1 and TRBJ2-3; 9 positions agree with TRBD1. The CDR3 runs 16 residues. Trimming at V came to 5 bases and at J to 5 bases, leaving 14 bases not matched to a gene. Per the germline V gene, CDR1 is DFQATT and CDR2 is SNEGSKA (reference sequence). In DNA form, the CDR3 reads TGCAGTGCTGTCTCATTGGAGGACAGGGGTATAGATACGCAGTATTTT. Encoded protein: CSAVSLEDRGIDTQYF.

CDR3 residues: CSAQKSETGGSSYEQYF. The CDR3 bases are TGCAGTGCCCAGAAGAGTGAGACAGGGGGTTCCTCCTACGAGCAGTACTTC. V is TRBV20-1 and J is TRBJ2-7; TRBD1 matches at 9 bases. Trimming took 6 bases from V and 0 from J; bases not matched to a gene: 15. Germline V lookup: CDR1 DFQATT, CDR2 SNEGSKA (reference sequence). The CDR3 consists of 17 residues.

On this clonotype itself: This CDR3 is missing its conserved last phenylalanine or tryptophan, likely due to a read error. The DNA is left out, because the CDR3 cannot be placed on it with certainty; the CDR3 is given as TCRdb lists it. CDR3: CASNAGGTGHCQS. The chain is built from TRBV19 and TRBJ1-1; the DNA was not used to check the table's D call, TRBD1. The CDR3 length is 13 residues, termini included. Germline V gene lookup returns CDR1 LNHDA and CDR2 SQIVND (reference sequence).

In regard to this clonotype: An end of the junction differs from the germline gene, which may be a read error. V and J are TRBV10-3 and TRBJ1-5; 8 bases match TRBD1. The germline V gene has CDR1 ENHRY and CDR2 SYGVKD. There are 14 residues in the CDR3. CDR3 residues: CAIRTGEDNEPQHF. CDR3 in DNA: TGTGCCATCAGGACAGGGGAGGACAATGAGCCCCAGCATTTT.

As for this clonotype: It may be a read error: a sequence one base away is much more abundant. The chain links TRBV28 to TRBJ1-6, with TRBD1 matching over 7 bases. Trimming at V came to 2 bases and at J to 5 bases, leaving 6 bases not matched to a gene. The CDR3 consists of 16 residues. Germline CDR1 is MDHEN and CDR2 is SYDVKM. The DNA of the CDR3 is TGTGCCAGCAGTTTACAAACAGGGGACAATAATTCACCCCTCCACTTT. Its translation: CASSLQTGDNNSPLHF.

The sample holds many counts of this clonotype. The J gene is TRBJ2-3, the V gene TRBV24-1; 8 nucleotides line up with TRBD1. Per germline, CDR1 KGHDR and CDR2 SFDVKD. CDR3 length: 15 residues. V was pared by 6 bases and J by 0 bases, with 4 bases of the junction left unmatched. In DNA, the CDR3 is TGTGCCACCAGTATTCGACAGGGGAGCACAGATACGCAGTATTTT. Amino acids: CATSIRQGSTDTQYF.

V and J are TRBV9 and TRBJ2-1; TRBD2 aligns across 12 bases. V shed 1 base, J shed 5 bases, and the junction held 4 bases outside the gene matches. Germline values: CDR1 SGDLS, CDR2 YYNGEE. This CDR3 has 16 residues. CDR3 sequence: CASSVQRTSGNNEQFF. The CDR3 nucleotides are TGTGCCAGCAGCGTACAGAGGACTAGCGGGAACAATGAGCAGTTCTTC.

This clonotype was observed at least ten times. The V gene is TRBV11-2, the J gene TRBJ2-1; TRBD2 matches 12 bases. Trimming cost V 3 bases and J 9 bases; bases outside gene matches: 6. The CDR3 has 15 residues. Germline values: CDR1 SGHAT, CDR2 FQNNGV. The chain's CDR3 is CASSFRLAGALEQFF. The CDR3 bases are TGTGCCAGCAGCTTCCGACTAGCGGGAGCGCTTGAGCAGTTCTTC.